This T cell receptor beta chain was recorded in a study of CD8 T cell repertoires and HIV-1 epitope variants. About the study: T cells were stimulated with Twenty-five Gag and Nef peptides separately. Tested: three Gag epitope families, Nef HW9 and YT9.

Sequencing used immunoSEQ multiplex PCR; TCRdb keeps in-frame clones, though not all of them. The repertoire holds approximately 5,000 clones, about two thirds seen once, with approximately 40% in the top ten. Comments on this clone: Its specificity is unknown.

V lost 1 base, J lost 5 bases, and 6 bases lay in between. The germline V gene encodes CDR1 MNHEY and CDR2 SMNVEV (reference sequence). This CDR3 region has 13 residues. This receptor was taken from a male donor with HIV. V gene TRBV27 combines with J gene TRBJ2-1, with no clear D. The sample taken for sequencing was cultured CD8+ T cells derived from PBMCs. For the CDR3, the DNA is TGTGCCAGCAGTTTATACAGAGACAATGAGCAGTTCTTC. Its translation: CASSLYRDNEQFF.